Shown below are 8 T cell receptor beta chains from a single sample sequenced in a study of CD8 T cells in Susac syndrome. RNA, at about 0.45 to 1 ug, was reverse transcribed with random hexamers. TCRdb reprocessed the immunoSEQ multiplex PCR reads with MiXCR, giving one entry per CDR3 protein. The sample records roughly 120,000 distinct CDR3 sequences, less than 95% being singletons. The sample consisted of CD4+ T cells from PBMCs. These TCRs come from a human donor with multiple sclerosis.

The V gene is TRBV3-1, the J gene TRBJ2-4; maybe TRBD2 (6 bases). V was trimmed by 0 bases and J by 0 bases, leaving 6 bases between them. Germline V CDR1 and CDR2: LGHDT, YNNKEL (reference sequence). The CDR3 is made up of 15 amino acids. The CDR3 DNA is TGTGCCAGCAGCCAAGACGGGGGAGCCAAAAACATTCAGTACTTC. Residues: CASSQDGGAKNIQYF.

The chain has TRBV29-1 and TRBJ2-1, with TRBD1 as a possible D gene (6 bases). CDR1 is SQVTM, CDR2 ANQGSEA, per germline. The germline V and J ends were trimmed by 3 bases and 7 bases, with 10 bases remaining between them. The CDR3 runs 12 residues. The CDR3 nucleotides are TGCAGCGTTGAGAGGGGGTGGAATGAGCAGTTCTTC. Residues: CSVERGWNEQFF.

V gene TRBV4-3 combines with J gene TRBJ2-1; no firm D call. CDR1 is LGHNA, CDR2 YSLEER, per germline. The V gene lost 1 base and the J gene lost 0 bases, with 10 bases spanning the gap. The CDR3 runs 16 residues. CDR3 bases: TGCGCCAGCAGCCAAGCCCACTTCAGCTCCTACAATGAGCAGTTCTTC. Amino acids: CASSQAHFSSYNEQFF.

This chain joins TRBV6-5 and TRBJ1-1; 7 nucleotides match TRBD1. Germline V CDR1 and CDR2: MNHEY, SVGAGI. The CDR3 consists of 16 residues. The V gene end was trimmed by 2 bases and the J gene end by 6 bases; junction bases not matched to a gene: 12. The CDR3 DNA reads as TGTGCCAGCAGTTACAGAGCGATAGGGGGCCTCGCTGAAGCTTTCTTT. Its protein product is CASSYRAIGGLAEAFF.

This clonotype has only one observation. The chain is built from TRBV11-2 and TRBJ1-1, with D tentatively TRBD1 (5 bases). CDR1 is SGHAT and CDR2 is FQNNGV in the germline V gene. V lost 5 bases and J 8 bases, leaving 18 bases between the germline ends. There are 14 residues in the CDR3. CDR3 loop: CASSRNKGWKEAFF. CDR3 sequence (DNA): TGTGCCAGCAGCCGAAATAAGGGGTGGAAAGAAGCTTTCTTT.

The V and J genes are TRBV9 and TRBJ2-7, with TRBD1 matching 8 bases. Germline V lookup: CDR1 SGDLS, CDR2 YYNGEE. J lost 7 bases, V lost 3 bases, and 15 bases had no gene match. The CDR3 length is 16 residues. The CDR3 reads CASSEETGQARGEQYF. For the CDR3, the DNA is TGTGCCAGCAGCGAGGAGACGGGACAGGCTAGAGGGGAGCAGTACTTC.

The J gene is TRBJ2-1, the V gene TRBV23-1; D might be TRBD1 or TRBD2, each matching 7 bases. TRBV23-1 falls under the ORF class, with uncertain function. Trimming removed 3 bases from V and 5 bases from J, with 17 bases in between. The CDR3 is made up of 16 amino acids. CDR3 DNA: TGCGCCAGCAGTCAGGTGGACCAGGGGGGGAACAATGAGCAGTTCTTC. It is translated as CASSQVDQGGNNEQFF.

This clonotype was found once. The rearrangement uses TRBV7-2 and TRBJ2-3; 8 bases line up with TRBD2. This CDR3 is built from 19 residues. Germline V gene lookup returns CDR1 SGHTA and CDR2 FQGNSA. V lost 3 bases and J lost 1; bases outside the gene matches: 15. CDR3 nucleotides: TGTGCCAGCAGCTTTCCGACACTTACCAGCGGGAGAGGCACAGATACGCAGTATTTT. It is translated as CASSFPTLTSGRGTDTQYF.